This is a list of T cell receptor beta chains from one sample in a study of blood T cell repertoires in COVID-19. Libraries were prepared by immunoSEQ multiplex PCR; TCRdb keeps only in-frame clonotypes and omits some of them. The sample consists of roughly 120,000 clones, over 80% of them appearing once. Sequencing was carried out using peripheral blood. The receptor set was obtained from a woman aged 70-85 years with acute or convalescent COVID-19. CDR3s include the opening cysteine and the closing phenylalanine or tryptophan. A D gene is named only where the DNA matches it firmly. Only part of the rows carry a size: once, few, many, or a class if the clone is expanded.

TRBD2,TRBJ2-4,14,TRBV5-1,.,CASSLELAGDIQYF,TGCGCCAGCAGCTTGGAACTAGCGGGGGACATTCAGTACTTC
TRBD1,TRBJ1-2,14,TRBV3-1/TRBV3-2,.,CASSSRGPGYGYTF,TGTGCCAGCAGCAGCAGGGGGCCCGGCTATGGCTACACCTTC
TRBD1,TRBJ2-5,15,TRBV7-3,once,CASSLDGTGQETQYF,TGTGCCAGCAGCTTAGACGGGACAGGTCAAGAGACCCAGTACTTC
.,TRBJ2-5,12,TRBV10-3,.,CAIRGVQETQYF,TGTGCCATCAGGGGAGTACAAGAGACCCAGTACTTC
TRBD1,TRBJ1-4,14,TRBV18,.,CASSPGGGDEKLFF,TGTGCCAGCTCACCAGGAGGGGGCGATGAAAAACTGTTTTTT
TRBD1,TRBJ2-1,15,TRBV5-1,.,CASSQGQGADNEQFF,TGCGCCAGCAGCCAGGGACAGGGGGCCGACAATGAGCAGTTCTTC
TRBD2,TRBJ2-7,13,TRBV2,.,CASSSAGVPGQYF,TGTGCCAGCAGTTCAGCGGGAGTGCCGGGTCAGTACTTC
.,TRBJ2-3,11,TRBV6-5,.,CASSPLDTQYF,TGTGCCAGCAGTCCCTTGGATACGCAGTATTTT
TRBD1,TRBJ1-2,15,TRBV18,few,CASSPPGTGDYGYTF,TGTGCCAGCTCACCACCCGGGACAGGGGACTATGGCTACACCTTC
TRBD1,TRBJ1-2,14,TRBV14,.,CASSQPGQGVRDTF,TGTGCCAGCAGCCAACCGGGACAGGGTGTCCGGGACACCTTC
.,TRBJ1-6,16,TRBV28,.,CASSFAAGARNSPLHF,TGTGCCAGCAGTTTCGCGGCGGGGGCGCGAAATTCACCCCTCCACTTT
.,TRBJ1-6,13,TRBV11-2,.,CASSLEEALPLHF,TGTGCCAGCAGCTTAGAAGAGGCTTTACCCCTCCACTTT
TRBD1,TRBJ2-7,14,TRBV27,once,CASSSRTGPYEQYF,TGTGCCAGCAGTTCTAGGACAGGGCCCTACGAGCAGTACTTC
TRBD2,TRBJ2-3,14,TRBV10-3,.,CAVAGTSPTDTQYF,TGTGCCGTCGCCGGGACTAGCCCCACAGATACGCAGTATTTT
.,TRBJ2-3,14,TRBV11-3,.,CASSLRGETDTQYF,TGTGCCAGCAGCTTACGCGGGGAGACAGATACGCAGTATTTT
.,TRBJ1-2,13,TRBV6-5,few,CASSYRGRYGYTF,TGTGCCAGCAGTTACAGGGGCCGCTATGGCTACACCTTC
.,TRBJ1-3,13,TRBV12-3/TRBV12-4,.,CASSLLRGNTIYF,TGTGCCAGCAGTTTGTTGAGGGGAAACACCATATATTTT
TRBD2,TRBJ2-7,14,TRBV5-4,few,CASSLGTSGYEQYF,TGTGCCAGCAGCTTGGGGACTAGCGGGTACGAGCAGTACTTC
.,TRBJ2-5,16,TRBV28,.,CASTPGGQGSQETQYF,TGTGCCAGCACCCCGGGAGGCCAGGGGAGTCAAGAGACCCAGTACTTC
.,TRBJ1-3,18,TRBV7-2,.,CASSSDIGDYTAGNTIYF,TGTGCCAGCAGCTCCGACATAGGGGACTATACGGCAGGAAACACCATATATTTT
.,TRBJ1-2,17,TRBV10-1,.,CASSDPAREGASYGYTF,TGCGCCAGCAGTGACCCGGCCAGGGAGGGTGCGAGCTATGGCTACACCTTC
.,TRBJ1-1,14,TRBV19,.,CASSMDFTNTEAFF,TGTGCCAGTAGTATGGACTTTACGAACACTGAAGCTTTCTTT
.,TRBJ2-2,13,TRBV28,.,CASIRGHTGELFF,TGTGCCAGCATCCGAGGCCACACCGGGGAGCTGTTTTTT
TRBD2,TRBJ2-5,15,TRBV15,once,CATSRALAGQETQYF,TGTGCCACCAGCAGAGCACTAGCGGGTCAAGAGACCCAGTACTTC
.,TRBJ1-4,16,TRBV11-2,.,CASSLGRVGGNEKLFF,TGTGCCAGCAGCTTGGGGAGGGTAGGAGGTAATGAAAAACTGTTTTTT
.,TRBJ1-5,18,TRBV1,.,CTSSHRRGGAKGNQPQHF,TGCACCAGCAGCCACCGTCGTGGGGGGGCGAAGGGCAATCAGCCCCAGCATTTT
.,TRBJ2-1,15,TRBV7-9,.,CASSLGASSQDEQFF,TGTGCCAGCAGCTTAGGGGCATCTTCCCAGGATGAGCAGTTCTTC
.,TRBJ2-5,14,TRBV5-1,.,CASRDGTAEETQYF,TGCGCCAGCAGAGACGGGACTGCTGAAGAGACCCAGTACTTC
.,TRBJ1-2,14,TRBV5-6,.,CASSLRTYGMTYTF,TGTGCCAGCAGCTTGAGGACTTACGGTATGACCTACACCTTC
TRBD1,TRBJ2-7,15,TRBV5-4,.,CASSLRFPQGDEQYF,TGTGCCAGCAGCTTGAGATTTCCACAGGGGGACGAGCAGTACTTC
.,TRBJ1-2,13,TRBV9,.,CASSVVQGRGYTF,TGTGCCAGCAGCGTGGTTCAGGGGCGAGGCTACACCTTC
.,TRBJ2-2,17,TRBV3-1/TRBV3-2,.,CASSRSELAWNTGELFF,TGTGCCAGCAGCCGCTCGGAGTTGGCTTGGAACACCGGGGAGCTGTTTTTT
TRBD2,TRBJ2-2,15,TRBV6-1,few,CASSESGSLSGELFF,TGTGCCAGCAGTGAGAGCGGGAGCCTTTCCGGGGAGCTGTTTTTT
.,TRBJ2-1,12,TRBV9,.,CASSPTPQGQFF,TGTGCCAGCAGCCCAACCCCACAGGGGCAGTTCTTC
TRBD1,TRBJ1-3,16,TRBV29-1,.,CSVEVVTGTVGNTIYF,TGCAGCGTTGAAGTGGTTACCGGGACAGTTGGAAACACCATATATTTT
.,TRBJ1-2,13,TRBV2,.,CASSVGVSGGYTF,TGTGCCAGCAGTGTCGGGGTATCGGGCGGCTACACCTTC
TRBD1,TRBJ1-2,13,TRBV10-3,once,CAISVGQGEGYTF,TGTGCCATCAGTGTTGGACAGGGAGAGGGCTACACCTTC
TRBD1,TRBJ2-3,15,TRBV6-6,.,CASSPEGAAVGTQYF,TGTGCCAGCAGTCCCGAGGGGGCTGCGGTTGGTACGCAGTATTTT
TRBD2,TRBJ2-1,15,TRBV7-9,.,CASSLMGLAKNEQFF,TGTGCCAGCAGCTTAATGGGACTAGCAAAAAATGAGCAGTTCTTC
.,TRBJ2-7,16,TRBV1,.,CTSSQVRGLGIDEQYF,TGCACCAGCAGCCAAGTACGGGGACTAGGCATCGACGAGCAGTACTTC
.,TRBJ2-5,15,TRBV7-2,once,CASSLSYSFQETQYF,TGTGCCAGCAGCTTATCTTACTCGTTTCAAGAGACCCAGTACTTC
TRBD2,TRBJ2-7,13,TRBV6-5,.,CASRGLAVYEQYF,TGTGCCAGCAGAGGACTAGCGGTATACGAGCAGTACTTC
.,TRBJ1-4,18,TRBV10-3,.,CAISHQREEPAVGGKLFF,TGTGCCATCAGTCACCAGAGGGAAGAACCAGCCGTCGGTGGAAAACTGTTTTTT
TRBD1,TRBJ1-2,14,TRBV5-4,once,CASRRTGDGDGYTF,TGTGCCAGCAGACGGACAGGGGATGGGGATGGCTACACCTTC
.,TRBJ1-6,14,TRBV9,few,CASSVGGDRSPLHF,TGTGCCAGCAGCGTAGGCGGGGATCGATCACCCCTCCACTTT
TRBD2,TRBJ2-1,15,TRBV7-6,few,CASSPGLAGGNEQFF,TGTGCCAGCAGCCCCGGACTAGCGGGGGGTAATGAGCAGTTCTTC
TRBD1,TRBJ1-1,14,TRBV12-5,.,CASGRDREGTEAFF,TGTGCTAGTGGCCGGGACAGGGAAGGCACTGAAGCTTTCTTT
TRBD1,TRBJ1-5,14,TRBV5-6,.,CASSPQGARGPQHF,TGTGCCAGCAGTCCACAGGGGGCCCGGGGGCCCCAGCATTTT
TRBD1,TRBJ2-5,16,TRBV5-4,.,CASSPGTGVGQETQYF,TGTGCCAGCAGCCCCGGGACAGGGGTTGGCCAAGAGACCCAGTACTTC
TRBD1,TRBJ1-1,14,TRBV2,once,CASGRDRGGTEAFF,TGTGCCAGCGGGAGGGACAGGGGAGGCACTGAAGCTTTCTTT
.,TRBJ2-3,16,TRBV3-1/TRBV3-2,.,CASSRGTAISTDTQYF,TGTGCCAGCAGCCGCGGGACAGCTATTAGCACAGATACGCAGTATTTT
.,TRBJ2-5,14,TRBV2,.,CASSEARGRETQYF,TGTGCCAGCAGTGAAGCGAGGGGGAGAGAGACCCAGTACTTC
.,TRBJ1-1,13,TRBV7-9,.,CASSPTLQGPAFF,TGTGCCAGCAGTCCAACATTGCAGGGGCCAGCTTTCTTT
TRBD2,TRBJ2-7,14,TRBV28,.,CASSLVAGEIGQYF,TGTGCCAGCAGTTTAGTAGCGGGAGAGATCGGGCAGTACTTC
.,TRBJ1-4,16,TRBV19,.,CASSIDPRHPNEKLFF,TGTGCCAGTAGTATAGATCCCCGACACCCTAATGAAAAACTGTTTTTT
TRBD1,TRBJ1-2,14,TRBV6-5,.,CASSYGGQLNGYTF,TGTGCCAGCAGTTACGGGGGACAGCTAAATGGCTACACCTTC
TRBD1,TRBJ1-1,15,TRBV4-1,.,CASSQDAGGNTEAFF,TGCGCCAGCAGCCAAGATGCAGGGGGGAACACTGAAGCTTTCTTT
TRBD2,TRBJ2-5,15,TRBV18,.,CASSPLGLAEETQYF,TGTGCCAGCTCACCCCTGGGACTAGCGGAAGAGACCCAGTACTTC
.,TRBJ2-5,12,TRBV10-3,.,CAAGLESGTQYF,TGTGCCGCCGGACTGGAGTCAGGGACCCAGTACTTC
.,TRBJ2-7,14,TRBV7-2,.,CASSFDLVTYEQYF,TGTGCCAGCAGCTTCGACTTAGTTACCTACGAGCAGTACTTC